These 23 T cell receptor beta chains came from one sample sequenced in a study of Ad26.COV2.S vaccination and SARS-CoV-2 variants. Described treatment: around 19 received Ad26.COV2.S at low or high dose, single or two shots; 5 received placebo; per-sample allocation not given. Sampling happened 63 days after the first vaccine or placebo injection. Sequencing used immunoSEQ multiplex PCR; TCRdb keeps in-frame clones, though not all of them. The sample gives over 300,000 clones, 83% of which show up once; around 7.3% is in the top ten. Specimen: peripheral blood, collected in a trial of Ad26.COV2.S vaccine versus placebo. These receptors all stem from a person aged 18-60 years who received the Ad26.COV2.S COVID-19 vaccine or a placebo.

The rearrangement links TRBV27 to TRBJ2-1; 7 nucleotides agree with TRBD1. Germline V gene data show CDR1 as MNHEY and CDR2 as SMNVEV (reference sequence). V lost 4 bases, J lost 6 bases, and 6 bases stayed unmatched. This CDR3 comprises 14 residues. CDR3 nucleotide sequence: TGTGCCAGCAGTTGGACAGGAGAAGGCAATGAGCAGTTCTTC. It specifies CASSWTGEGNEQFF.

Remarks on this clone: Other DNA sequences within the sample encode an identical CDR3. The rearrangement links TRBV7-2 to TRBJ1-5, with D maybe TRBD1 (6 bases). The V gene lost 2 bases and the J gene lost 7 bases, with 12 bases spanning the gap. The CDR3 length is 14 residues. The germline CDR1 and CDR2 sequences are SGHTA and FQGNSA. The CDR3 DNA reads as TGTGCCAGCAGCTTACGGGGGGCTGGGCAGCCCCAGCATTTT. The encoded protein is CASSLRGAGQPQHF.

The chain links TRBV19 to TRBJ1-1; tentatively, D is TRBD1 (5 bases). This CDR3 region has 15 residues. V shed 3 bases and J shed 5 bases, with 16 bases lying between them. Germline CDR1 and CDR2: LNHDA and SQIVND (reference sequence). The CDR3: CASSMGRGAPTEAFF. The DNA of the CDR3 is TGTGCCAGTAGTATGGGGCGGGGAGCCCCAACTGAAGCTTTCTTT.

The chain employs TRBV9 and TRBJ1-2; D not resolved. Germline CDR1 reads SGDLS; CDR2 reads YYNGEE. V lost 0 bases to trimming and J lost 0 bases, with 9 bases between them. CDR3 size: 15 residues. The CDR3 region is CASSVAPMSNYGYTF. In DNA, the CDR3 is TGTGCCAGCAGCGTAGCCCCCATGTCTAACTATGGCTACACCTTC. The full variable domain, in which reference TRBV9 and TRBJ1-2 provide the parts outside the CDR3, is DSGVTQTPKHLITATGQRVTLRCSPRSGDLSVYWYQQSLDQGLQFLIQYYNGEERAKGNILERFSAQQFPDLHSELNLSSLELGDSALYFCASSVAPMSNYGYTFGSGTRLTVV.

The CDR3 reads CATRKGSSGANVLTF. In nucleotides, the CDR3 is TGTGCCACAAGGAAGGGGAGCTCTGGGGCCAACGTCCTGACTTTC. The rearrangement links TRBV19 to TRBJ2-6; D assignment may be TRBD1 or TRBD2 (5 bases each). The CDR3 sequence is 15 residues long. V was trimmed by 10 bases and J by 0 bases, leaving 13 bases between them. Per the germline V gene, CDR1 is LNHDA and CDR2 is SQIVND (reference sequence).

The CDR3 loop is CASSYRDCPYEQYF. CDR3 DNA: TGTGCCAGCAGTTACCGGGATTGTCCCTACGAGCAGTACTTC. This rearrangement joins TRBV6-7 to TRBJ2-7; D may be TRBD2 (5 bases). TRBV6-7 is an open reading frame whose function is uncertain. V lost 2 bases to trimming and J lost 2 bases, with 10 bases between them. CDR3 length: 14 residues.

The chain carries TRBV6-5 and TRBJ2-7, with 11 bases that match TRBD1. CDR3 length: 13 amino acids. Germline V CDR1 and CDR2: MNHEY, SVGAGI. After removal of 6 bases from V and 3 bases from J, the junction contained 1 base not matched to a gene. CDR3 region: CASRGTGGYEQYF. In DNA form, the CDR3 reads TGTGCCAGCAGGGGGACAGGGGGCTACGAGCAGTACTTC.

The rearrangement joins TRBV11-3 to TRBJ2-7; tentative D call: TRBD1 (5 bases). CDR3 length: 15 amino acids. The germline CDR1 and CDR2 sequences are SGHNT and YENEEA. The V end lost 5 bases, the J end lost 0 bases, and 14 bases lay between the germline ends. The CDR3 loop is CASSPRDSNSYEQYF. CDR3 nucleotides: TGTGCCAGCAGCCCGCGAGACAGCAACTCCTACGAGCAGTACTTC.

This chain joins TRBV7-3 and TRBJ1-1; the D gene is possibly TRBD1 (5 bases). Trimming cost V 3 bases and J 4 bases, with 9 bases left between them. This CDR3 spans 13 amino acids. Germline V gives CDR1 SGHTA, CDR2 FQGTGA. In DNA form, the CDR3 reads TGTGCCAGCAGCTTTGGAGGGGTCACTGAAGCTTTCTTT. Amino acids: CASSFGGVTEAFF.

The V and J genes are TRBV6-6 and TRBJ2-1; possibly TRBD1 for D (7 bases). The germline V and J ends were trimmed by 5 bases and 0 bases, with 17 bases remaining between them. The V gene's germline CDR1 is MNHNY and CDR2 SVGAGI (reference sequence). The CDR3 runs 17 residues. CDR3 amino acids: CASSPRGTPSSYNEQFF. Written as DNA, the CDR3 is TGTGCCAGCAGTCCCAGGGGGACTCCCAGCTCCTACAATGAGCAGTTCTTC.

J is TRBJ2-1 and V is TRBV6-5; D is unclear. Germline V gene sequence: CDR1 MNHEY, CDR2 SVGAGI. This CDR3 has 12 residues. V was pared by 4 bases and J by 9 bases, with 10 bases between. CDR3 sequence (DNA): TGTGCCAGCAGTTCCCGGTCCAGTGAGCAGTTCTTC. This translates into CASSSRSSEQFF.

This chain uses TRBV5-4 with TRBJ2-5; TRBD2 matches at 9 bases. In germline, CDR1 is SGHNT, CDR2 YYREEE (reference sequence). The CDR3 has 14 residues. The trim removed 4 bases at V and 5 bases at J, leaving 6 bases unmatched. The CDR3 coding sequence is TGTGCCAGCAGCGCTTCTAGCGGGAACGAGACCCAGTACTTC. As protein: CASSASSGNETQYF.

This sequence joins TRBV12-3 or TRBV12-4 and TRBJ2-7, with a weak D call TRBD2 (5 bases). The V end lost 1 base, the J end lost 4 bases, and 8 bases lay between the germline ends. There are 13 residues in the CDR3. CDR3 nucleotide sequence: TGTGCCAGCAGTTTAGGGAGGCGGTACGAGCAGTACTTC. Residues: CASSLGRRYEQYF.

The gene calls are TRBV6-4 and TRBJ1-3; TRBD1 agrees at 7 bases. This CDR3 has 13 residues. The germline V gene encodes CDR1 MRHNA and CDR2 SNTAGT. The V gene end was trimmed by 3 bases and the J gene end by 11 bases; junction bases not matched to a gene: 7. In DNA, the CDR3 is TGTGCCAGCAGTGAGGCGACAGGGCTACCCATATATTTT. Amino acid sequence: CASSEATGLPIYF.

A few counts support this clone. V usage is TRBV5-6 and J usage is TRBJ2-7, with unresolved D. The germline gives CDR1 SGHDT, CDR2 YYEEEE. CDR3 size: 12 residues. Trimming left V 3 bases short and J 3 bases short, with 7 bases between. CDR3 region: CASSSGYYEQYF. The CDR3 DNA reads as TGTGCCAGCAGCTCGGGCTACTACGAGCAGTACTTC. Looking up the rest from reference TRBV5-6 and TRBJ2-7 gives the full variable domain: DAGVTQSPTHLIKTRGQQVTLRCSPKSGHDTVSWYQQALGQGPQFIFQYYEEEERQRGNFPDRFSGHQFPNYSSELNVNALLLGDSALYLCASSSGYYEQYFGPGTRLTVT.

The chain couples TRBV5-6 to TRBJ2-1; D remains unclear. The V gene's germline CDR1 is SGHDT and CDR2 YYEEEE. Trimming shortened V by 4 bases and J by 8 bases, and 10 bases separated the two germline ends. The CDR3 covers 12 residues. The chain's CDR3 is CASSLRIYEQFF. CDR3 nucleotide sequence: TGTGCCAGCAGCCTTAGAATATATGAGCAGTTCTTC.

This chain's CDR3 is CASSSRGRHEQYF. The CDR3 DNA follows: TGTGCCAGCAGCTCCCGGGGCAGGCACGAGCAGTACTTC. The chain joins TRBV11-3 to TRBJ2-7; D may match TRBD1 or TRBD2 (5 bases each). The CDR3 has 13 residues. The germline V gene encodes CDR1 SGHNT and CDR2 YENEEA. Trimming took off 4 bases at V and 5 bases at J, with 12 bases between the two ends.

The chain couples TRBV5-1 to TRBJ2-3; possibly TRBD2 for D (5 bases). Germline V gene sequence: CDR1 SGHRS, CDR2 YFSETQ. Trimming pared 0 bases from V and 5 bases from J, leaving 16 bases between. The length of the CDR3 is 16 residues. Here the CDR3 DNA reads TGCGCCAGCAGCTTGGTGGGTAGTACCGCGGGAGATACGCAGTATTTT. It is translated as CASSLVGSTAGDTQYF. Full variable domain (outside the CDR3, taken from reference TRBV5-1 and TRBJ2-3): KAGVTQTPRYLIKTRGQQVTLSCSPISGHRSVSWYQQTPGQGLQFLFEYFSETQRNKGNFPGRFSGRQFSNSRSEMNVSTLELGDSALYLCASSLVGSTAGDTQYFGPGTRLTVL.

The J gene is TRBJ1-1, the V gene TRBV19; perhaps TRBD1 as D (6 bases). The germline V gene has CDR1 LNHDA and CDR2 SQIVND (reference sequence). V gave up 6 bases and J gave up 6 bases, with 20 bases separating them. The CDR3 is 15 amino acids. CDR3 sequence reads: CASSPYTPGEAEAFF. In DNA form, the CDR3 reads TGTGCCAGTAGCCCGTATACTCCAGGGGAGGCTGAAGCTTTCTTT. Complete variable domain (other parts from reference TRBV19 and TRBJ1-1): DGGITQSPKYLFRKEGQNVTLSCEQNLNHDAMYWYRQDPGQGLRLIYYSQIVNDFQKGDIAEGYSVSREKKESFPLTVTSAQKNPTAFYLCASSPYTPGEAEAFFGQGTRLTVV.

The chain joins TRBV11-2 to TRBJ1-5; 11 bases are a match to TRBD1. The V and J ends lost 1 base and 2 bases, in that order; junction bases with no gene match: 7. This CDR3 region has 18 residues. CDR1 is SGHAT, CDR2 FQNNGV, per germline. The CDR3 coding sequence is TGTGCCAGCAGCTTAGGAGGGACAGGGGGGTTGGGCAATCAGCCCCAGCATTTT. This translates into CASSLGGTGGLGNQPQHF.

This rearrangement joins TRBV10-3 to TRBJ1-1; 7 bases align to TRBD1. Per the germline V gene, CDR1 is ENHRY and CDR2 is SYGVKD. J was trimmed by 0 bases and V by 8 bases; bases with no gene match: 12. CDR3 length equals 16 residues. The CDR3 loop reads CAIRPPEGQLNTEAFF. The CDR3 bases are TGTGCCATCCGTCCCCCGGAGGGACAGCTGAACACTGAAGCTTTCTTT.

This chain uses TRBV3-1 (or the pseudogene TRBV3-2) with TRBJ2-5; possibly TRBD2 for D (5 bases). Germline V lookup: CDR1 LGHDT, CDR2 YNNKEL (reference sequence). Trimming removed 1 base at V and 9 bases at J, with 15 bases between. This CDR3 has 14 amino acids. CDR3 sequence reads: CASSQVTPARAQYF. The CDR3 DNA sequence: TGTGCCAGCAGCCAAGTGACACCCGCGCGGGCCCAGTACTTC.

V usage is TRBV11-3 and J usage is TRBJ1-2; D not resolved. The CDR3 sequence is 19 residues long. Trimming took 5 bases from V and 0 from J, leaving 25 bases between them. Germline assignment: CDR1 SGHNT and CDR2 YENEEA. The CDR3 nucleotides are TGTGCCAGCAGCCACAAATACGAATTGACGGCCCAAGCTAACTATGGCTACACCTTC. This gives the protein CASSHKYELTAQANYGYTF. The full variable domain, rest sourced from reference TRBV11-3 and TRBJ1-2, is EAGVVQSPRYKIIEKKQPVAFWCNPISGHNTLYWYLQNLGQGPELLIRYENEEAVDDSQLPKDRFSAERLKGVDSTLKIQPAELGDSAVYLCASSHKYELTAQANYGYTFGSGTRLTVV.